This is a list of T cell receptor beta chains from one sample in a study of T cell responses to AZD1222 COVID-19 vaccine. Generated by immunoSEQ multiplex PCR, the TCRdb table keeps only in-frame clones and is missing some. The table includes approximately 100,000 clones, 93% detected once. The sample was peripheral blood, taken on day 0 of AZD1222 vaccination. These receptors came from an adult in good health. CDR3s include the opening cysteine and the closing phenylalanine or tryptophan. The D gene is left open where the match is weak. The size entry is marked missing in some rows and otherwise reads once, few, many or a size class.

clone_size	v_call	d_call	j_call	cdr3_nt	cdr3_aa
.	TRBV29-1	.	TRBJ1-1	TGCAGCGTTGCCCAGGGTAACACTGAAGCTTTCTTT	CSVAQGNTEAFF
.	TRBV3-1/TRBV3-2	TRBD1	TRBJ1-1	TGTGCCAGCAGCGTATTTACAGGGGAGAGAGAAGCTTTCTTT	CASSVFTGEREAFF
.	TRBV4-3	TRBD1	TRBJ1-1	TGCGCCAGCAGCCAAGCTATTTCAGGGGGCTCTGAAGCTTTCTTT	CASSQAISGGSEAFF
.	TRBV5-1	.	TRBJ1-1	TGCGCCAGCAGCTCGCCCGACAGGATGAACACTGAAGCTTTCTTT	CASSSPDRMNTEAFF
few	TRBV29-1	TRBD1	TRBJ2-1	TGCAGCTACAAACCGGGACAGGGTAACGATGAGCAGTTCTTC	CSYKPGQGNDEQFF
.	TRBV7-9	.	TRBJ2-3	TGTGCCAGCAGCTTACAGCTTAGCACAGATACGCAGTATTTT	CASSLQLSTDTQYF
.	TRBV7-9	.	TRBJ2-7	TGTGCCAGCAGCTCCCTTGGCGAGCAGTACTTC	CASSSLGEQYF
.	TRBV18	TRBD2	TRBJ2-2	TGTGCCAGCTCCCCTACTAGCGGCGGGGAGCTGTTTTTT	CASSPTSGGELFF
.	TRBV28	.	TRBJ1-1	TGTGCCTCATCACAGTATCGTCTCACTGAAGCTTTCTTT	CASSQYRLTEAFF
.	TRBV5-8	.	TRBJ2-3	TGTGCCAGCAGCTTGGGGTCGCGGAGGGGAGATACGCAGTATTTT	CASSLGSRRGDTQYF
.	TRBV6-5	.	TRBJ2-1	TGTGCCAGCAGTCCGGGGAGCTCCTACAATGAGCAGTTCTTC	CASSPGSSYNEQFF
once	TRBV7-8	TRBD1	TRBJ2-2	TGTGCCAGCAGCCTACATCCGGACAGGGCGACCGGGGAGCTGTTTTTT	CASSLHPDRATGELFF
.	TRBV5-4	.	TRBJ2-2	TGTGCCAGCAGCTTGCAGGGCAACACCGGGGAGCTGTTTTTT	CASSLQGNTGELFF
.	TRBV3-1/TRBV3-2	TRBD2	TRBJ2-5	TGTGCCAGCAGCCTCGGGGGGGCCGCGGGAGGGGTACAAGAGACCCAGTACTTC	CASSLGGAAGGVQETQYF
once	TRBV29-1	.	TRBJ2-7	TGCAGCGTCGTTGGGGTTGGGTACGAGCAGTACTTC	CSVVGVGYEQYF
.	TRBV19	.	TRBJ1-1	TGTGCCAGTAGTACGCAGGGCGCCCCGAACACTGAAGCTTTCTTT	CASSTQGAPNTEAFF
.	TRBV14	.	TRBJ1-1	TGTGCCAGCAGCCGAAGGGTTAGGGGCGGAAGTTTTGAAGCTTTCTTT	CASSRRVRGGSFEAFF
.	TRBV11-3	.	TRBJ2-1	TGTGCCAGCAGCTCCCGAGCGGCCAGCTCCTACAATGAGCAGTTCTTC	CASSSRAASSYNEQFF
.	TRBV19	.	TRBJ1-2	TGTGCCAGTAGTATAGAGGCAGGACATGGCTACACCTTC	CASSIEAGHGYTF
.	TRBV27	.	TRBJ2-1	TGTGCCAGCAGTACTGGACAGACCAAATCCTACAATGAGCAGTTCTTC	CASSTGQTKSYNEQFF
.	TRBV6-4	TRBD1	TRBJ1-6	TGTGCCAGCAGACAGGGGAACGATTCACCCCTCCACTTT	CASRQGNDSPLHF
.	TRBV7-2	TRBD2	TRBJ2-3	TGTGCCAGCAGCTTAACTAGCGGGAGGGTCTCGCAGTATTTT	CASSLTSGRVSQYF
.	TRBV10-1	TRBD1	TRBJ1-1	TGCGCCAGCAGGTCGGACAGGGGTAGGAACACTGAAGCTTTCTTT	CASRSDRGRNTEAFF
once	TRBV29-1	TRBD2	TRBJ2-7	TGCAGCGTTGCCCGCGGGAGTCTAAACGAGCAGTACTTC	CSVARGSLNEQYF
.	TRBV20-1	.	TRBJ1-2	TGCAGTGCTAGTATTGGGGCGAACTATGGCTACACCTTC	CSASIGANYGYTF
.	TRBV7-2	.	TRBJ1-6	TGTGCCAGCAGCTTTCTCTCAATACCAAGCCCAAATTCACCCCTCCACTTT	CASSFLSIPSPNSPLHF
.	TRBV6-5	.	TRBJ1-2	TGTGCCAGCGGAGGAACCGGGACCGAGAATGGCTACACCTTC	CASGGTGTENGYTF
.	TRBV18	.	TRBJ2-5	TGTGCCAGCTCACCGTATCCCCAAGAGACCCAGTACTTC	CASSPYPQETQYF
.	TRBV7-9	.	TRBJ2-1	TGTGCCAGCAGCCCTGGGGATGAGCAGTTCTTC	CASSPGDEQFF
.	TRBV7-2	.	TRBJ1-1	TGTGCCAGCAGTCCGTCCCGGGAGAAGTCAGACACTGAAGCTTTCTTT	CASSPSREKSDTEAFF
.	TRBV18	.	TRBJ2-1	TGTGCCAGCTCACATGGAGACTACAATGAGCAGTTCTTC	CASSHGDYNEQFF
.	TRBV5-1	TRBD1	TRBJ1-5	TGCGCCAGCAGCTTGGGGCAGGGGGATCAGCCCCAGCATTTT	CASSLGQGDQPQHF
.	TRBV27	TRBD1	TRBJ2-1	TGTGCCAGCAGTTTCACCTCACCGGGACAGGGGCCCCACAATGAGCAGTTCTTC	CASSFTSPGQGPHNEQFF
many	TRBV4-2	.	TRBJ2-2	TGTGCCAGCAGCCCCAACGGGGACACCGGGGAGCTGTTTTTT	CASSPNGDTGELFF
.	TRBV18	.	TRBJ1-5	TGTGCCAGCTCACAAACTCGGGGGGGCTATAGCAATCAGCCCCAGCATTTT	CASSQTRGGYSNQPQHF
.	TRBV18	.	TRBJ2-2	TGTGCCAGCTCACCACCGACAACAAAGAGATCCACCGGGGAGCTGTTTTTT	CASSPPTTKRSTGELFF
.	TRBV5-5	TRBD2	TRBJ2-1	TGTGCCAGCAGTTCAGGACTAGCAGTTAGTATCTATGAGCAGTTCTTC	CASSSGLAVSIYEQFF
.	TRBV27	.	TRBJ2-1	TGTGCCAGCTCGGGGAGGCGGGAAACCTACAATGAGCAGTTCTTC	CASSGRRETYNEQFF